The rows below give T cell receptor beta chains drawn from one sample of a study of blood T cell repertoires in COVID-19. Repertoires were generated with immunoSEQ multiplex PCR, while TCRdb's copy carries only in-frame clones and drops some. Of fewer than 400,000 clones in the sample, about 88% are singletons; the top ten hold over 2.5%. Sequenced sample: peripheral blood. The receptor source for this set is a human donor in a cohort sampled during active COVID-19. The CDR3 runs from the conserved cysteine through the conserved F or W. D genes are given only for firm matches. Rows may omit the clone size; those that give it use once, few, many or a size class.

j_call: TRBJ2-7
clone_size: NA
v_call: TRBV5-1
d_call: TRBD2
cdr3_aa: CASSSTSGPYEQYF
cdr3_nt: TGCGCCAGCAGCTCCACTAGCGGACCCTACGAGCAGTACTTC

j_call: TRBJ2-3
clone_size: NA
v_call: TRBV10-2
d_call: NA
cdr3_aa: CASSPTSGGTDTQYF
cdr3_nt: TGCGCCAGCAGCCCGACTAGTGGCGGCACAGATACGCAGTATTTT

j_call: TRBJ2-2
clone_size: NA
v_call: TRBV6-5
d_call: NA
cdr3_aa: CASSRTGFAGELFF
cdr3_nt: TGTGCCAGCAGTCGTACAGGGTTCGCCGGGGAGCTGTTTTTT

j_call: TRBJ2-7
clone_size: NA
v_call: TRBV24-1
d_call: TRBD2
cdr3_aa: CATSEMNRDYIEMVQYF
cdr3_nt: TGTGCCACCAGTGAAATGAACCGGGACTACATAGAAATGGTGCAGTACTTC

j_call: TRBJ1-2
clone_size: NA
v_call: TRBV7-2
d_call: NA
cdr3_aa: CASSLEAVNYGYTF
cdr3_nt: TGTGCCAGCAGCTTAGAAGCTGTTAACTATGGCTACACCTTC

j_call: TRBJ2-1
clone_size: once
v_call: TRBV7-3
d_call: NA
cdr3_aa: CASSLGQMANNEQFF
cdr3_nt: TGTGCCAGCAGCTTAGGACAGATGGCAAACAATGAGCAGTTCTTC

j_call: TRBJ2-3
clone_size: NA
v_call: TRBV13
d_call: TRBD1
cdr3_aa: CASTPRGPPHHSTDTQYF
cdr3_nt: TGTGCCAGCACCCCCAGGGGGCCCCCGCACCATAGCACAGATACGCAGTATTTT

j_call: TRBJ1-1
clone_size: NA
v_call: TRBV3-1/TRBV3-2
d_call: TRBD1
cdr3_aa: CASSQAGTGAVNTEAFF
cdr3_nt: TGTGCCAGCAGCCAAGCCGGGACAGGGGCTGTGAACACTGAAGCTTTCTTT

j_call: TRBJ1-1
clone_size: NA
v_call: TRBV6-1
d_call: NA
cdr3_aa: CASSDGRWNTEAFF
cdr3_nt: TGTGCCAGCAGTGATGGCAGGTGGAACACTGAAGCTTTCTTT

j_call: TRBJ2-2
clone_size: NA
v_call: TRBV5-6
d_call: TRBD2
cdr3_aa: CASSLPSGRNTGELFF
cdr3_nt: TGTGCCAGCAGCTTGCCTAGCGGGAGAAACACCGGGGAGCTGTTTTTT

j_call: TRBJ2-5
clone_size: NA
v_call: TRBV30
d_call: NA
cdr3_aa: CAWSVFKETQYF
cdr3_nt: TGTGCCTGGAGTGTTTTTAAAGAGACCCAGTACTTC

j_call: TRBJ1-3
clone_size: once
v_call: TRBV28
d_call: NA
cdr3_aa: CASSLARNTIYF
cdr3_nt: TGTGCCAGCAGTTTGGCCAGAAACACCATATATTTT

j_call: TRBJ2-5
clone_size: NA
v_call: TRBV11-2
d_call: NA
cdr3_aa: CASSQGGPQYF
cdr3_nt: TGTGCCAGCAGCCAAGGGGGTCCCCAGTACTTC

j_call: TRBJ1-3
clone_size: NA
v_call: TRBV2
d_call: NA
cdr3_aa: CASSEAAAGTGNTIYF
cdr3_nt: TGTGCCAGCAGTGAAGCGGCCGCAGGGACTGGAAACACCATATATTTT

j_call: TRBJ2-7
clone_size: NA
v_call: TRBV30
d_call: TRBD1
cdr3_aa: CAWDRGDEQYF
cdr3_nt: TGTGCCTGGGACAGGGGTGACGAGCAGTACTTC

j_call: TRBJ2-1
clone_size: NA
v_call: TRBV5-1
d_call: TRBD2
cdr3_aa: CASSPQTSGDEQFF
cdr3_nt: TGCGCCAGCAGCCCGCAGACTAGCGGGGATGAGCAGTTCTTC

j_call: TRBJ2-5
clone_size: NA
v_call: TRBV9
d_call: NA
cdr3_aa: CASSVAGTFQETQYF
cdr3_nt: TGTGCCAGCAGCGTAGCCGGGACTTTCCAAGAGACCCAGTACTTC

j_call: TRBJ2-3
clone_size: NA
v_call: TRBV3-1/TRBV3-2
d_call: NA
cdr3_aa: CASSQDNGYRTDTQYF
cdr3_nt: TGTGCCAGCAGCCAAGATAACGGGTATCGCACAGATACGCAGTATTTT

j_call: TRBJ1-3
clone_size: NA
v_call: TRBV5-1
d_call: NA
cdr3_aa: CASSALQDSGNTIYF
cdr3_nt: TGCGCCAGCAGCGCACTACAGGACTCTGGAAACACCATATATTTT

j_call: TRBJ1-2
clone_size: NA
v_call: TRBV4-1
d_call: NA
cdr3_aa: CASSPNTGVNYGYTF
cdr3_nt: TGCGCCAGCAGTCCAAACACAGGAGTTAACTATGGCTACACCTTC

j_call: TRBJ1-1
clone_size: NA
v_call: TRBV10-3
d_call: NA
cdr3_aa: CAISHKTGNTEAFF
cdr3_nt: TGTGCCATCAGCCACAAGACAGGGAACACTGAAGCTTTCTTT

j_call: TRBJ1-1
clone_size: NA
v_call: TRBV7-9
d_call: NA
cdr3_aa: CASSPPTGPSGTEAFF
cdr3_nt: TGTGCCAGCAGCCCCCCCACCGGCCCCAGCGGGACTGAAGCTTTCTTT

j_call: TRBJ2-5
clone_size: NA
v_call: TRBV4-1
d_call: NA
cdr3_aa: CASSQANRAEETQYF
cdr3_nt: TGCGCCAGCAGCCAGGCAAACAGGGCCGAGGAGACCCAGTACTTC

j_call: TRBJ1-5
clone_size: NA
v_call: TRBV6-5
d_call: NA
cdr3_aa: CAAGGLQQPQHF
cdr3_nt: TGTGCCGCCGGGGGATTACAGCAGCCCCAGCATTTT

j_call: TRBJ2-5
clone_size: many
v_call: TRBV5-1
d_call: TRBD1
cdr3_aa: CASSLGGGETQYF
cdr3_nt: TGCGCCAGCAGCCTAGGGGGCGGAGAGACCCAGTACTTC

j_call: TRBJ2-3
clone_size: NA
v_call: TRBV5-1
d_call: TRBD1
cdr3_aa: CASSLGQTGADTQYF
cdr3_nt: TGCGCCAGCAGCTTGGGGCAGACAGGGGCAGATACGCAGTATTTT

j_call: TRBJ1-1
clone_size: NA
v_call: TRBV2
d_call: NA
cdr3_aa: CASSDGPGASTEAFF
cdr3_nt: TGTGCCAGCAGTGATGGTCCAGGGGCAAGTACTGAAGCTTTCTTT

j_call: TRBJ1-2
clone_size: NA
v_call: TRBV2
d_call: NA
cdr3_aa: CASILGRETYGYTF
cdr3_nt: TGTGCCAGCATATTGGGCCGGGAGACCTATGGCTACACCTTC

j_call: TRBJ2-1
clone_size: NA
v_call: TRBV28
d_call: TRBD2
cdr3_aa: CASSFPGGRNEQFF
cdr3_nt: TGTGCCAGCAGTTTCCCGGGAGGGAGGAATGAGCAGTTCTTC

j_call: TRBJ2-6
clone_size: NA
v_call: TRBV24-1
d_call: NA
cdr3_aa: CATRWGVRNSGANVLTF
cdr3_nt: TGTGCCACCAGGTGGGGAGTCAGAAACTCTGGGGCCAACGTCCTGACTTTC

j_call: TRBJ1-5
clone_size: NA
v_call: TRBV2
d_call: NA
cdr3_aa: CASSEEPGLGTTQHF
cdr3_nt: TGTGCCAGCAGTGAAGAGCCTGGTCTTGGGACAACCCAGCATTTT

j_call: TRBJ2-7
clone_size: NA
v_call: TRBV7-2
d_call: TRBD1
cdr3_aa: CASSLRQGMFGRQQYF
cdr3_nt: TGTGCCAGCAGCTTACGACAGGGTATGTTTGGCCGGCAGCAGTACTTC

j_call: TRBJ2-5
clone_size: NA
v_call: TRBV11-2
d_call: NA
cdr3_aa: CASSYQFIGETQYF
cdr3_nt: TGTGCCAGCAGCTACCAATTCATCGGGGAGACCCAGTACTTC

j_call: TRBJ2-7
clone_size: NA
v_call: TRBV5-1
d_call: TRBD2
cdr3_aa: CASSLRTSGYYEQYF
cdr3_nt: TGCGCCAGCAGCTTACGGACTAGCGGTTACTACGAGCAGTACTTC

j_call: TRBJ2-1
clone_size: NA
v_call: TRBV6-1
d_call: TRBD2
cdr3_aa: CASSEASSSGSAFEQFF
cdr3_nt: TGTGCCAGCAGTGAAGCGTCTTCCAGCGGGAGTGCTTTTGAGCAGTTCTTC

j_call: TRBJ2-7
clone_size: NA
v_call: TRBV2
d_call: TRBD2
cdr3_aa: CASRGLAGLSEQYF
cdr3_nt: TGTGCCAGCAGAGGACTAGCGGGACTGAGCGAGCAGTACTTC

j_call: TRBJ2-1
clone_size: NA
v_call: TRBV14
d_call: NA
cdr3_aa: CASSQGLRIGGKFYNEQFF
cdr3_nt: TGTGCCAGCAGCCAAGGACTTAGAATAGGAGGGAAATTTTACAATGAGCAGTTCTTC

j_call: TRBJ1-5
clone_size: NA
v_call: TRBV19
d_call: NA
cdr3_aa: CASSHRGSYSNQPQHF
cdr3_nt: TGTGCCAGTAGTCATCGGGGTTCCTATAGCAATCAGCCCCAGCATTTT

j_call: TRBJ2-1
clone_size: NA
v_call: TRBV19
d_call: NA
cdr3_aa: CAGGGDRGYNEQFF
cdr3_nt: TGTGCCGGCGGGGGGGACAGGGGATACAATGAGCAGTTCTTC

j_call: TRBJ2-6
clone_size: NA
v_call: TRBV3-1/TRBV3-2
d_call: NA
cdr3_aa: CASSPRGGTGANVLTF
cdr3_nt: TGTGCCAGCAGTCCAAGGGGGGGGACTGGGGCCAACGTCCTGACTTTC

j_call: TRBJ2-4
clone_size: NA
v_call: TRBV10-2
d_call: TRBD2
cdr3_aa: CASRTSGVAKNIQYF
cdr3_nt: TGCGCCAGCAGGACTAGCGGAGTAGCCAAAAACATTCAGTACTTC

j_call: TRBJ2-1
clone_size: NA
v_call: TRBV5-1
d_call: NA
cdr3_aa: CASSLNAVGGIYNEQFF
cdr3_nt: TGCGCCAGCAGCTTAAACGCGGTTGGGGGGATATACAATGAGCAGTTCTTC

j_call: TRBJ2-1
clone_size: NA
v_call: TRBV4-1
d_call: TRBD2
cdr3_aa: CASSHSVLGTSNNEQFF
cdr3_nt: TGCGCCAGCAGCCACTCCGTCCTTGGGACTAGTAACAATGAGCAGTTCTTC

j_call: TRBJ2-2
clone_size: NA
v_call: TRBV3-1/TRBV3-2
d_call: NA
cdr3_aa: CASSQGFANTGELFF
cdr3_nt: TGTGCCAGCAGCCAGGGCTTTGCGAACACCGGGGAGCTGTTTTTT

j_call: TRBJ1-2
clone_size: NA
v_call: TRBV7-9
d_call: NA
cdr3_aa: CASSSNYGYTF
cdr3_nt: TGTGCCAGCAGCTCGAACTATGGCTACACCTTC

j_call: TRBJ2-7
clone_size: NA
v_call: TRBV7-9
d_call: NA
cdr3_aa: CASSLGPRGYEQYF
cdr3_nt: TGTGCCAGCAGCTTAGGGCCAAGGGGCTACGAGCAGTACTTC